This T cell receptor beta chain was identified during a study of cytomegalovirus exposure and HLA in healthy donors. As to this clone: Its specificity is not known.

The PCR was carried out with 60 Vbeta primers and 13 Jbeta primers. Using immunoSEQ multiplex PCR, the repertoire was profiled, and TCRdb retains in-frame clones only, with some absent. The table shows about 120,000 clones, with over 60% occurring only once. Study-level findings and limits: Despite most TCR sequences being rare, some public TCRs occurred in many donors. Productive rates of about 87% or about 30% were seen for most TCR beta V segments in an earlier analysis. TCR beta chain V- and J-gene trimming was linked, in a later analysis, to a missense variant in DCLRE1C.

V was shortened by 0 bases and J by 5 bases, with 10 bases between the two germline ends. Germline values: CDR1 LGHNA, CDR2 YSLEER. The length of the CDR3 is 15 residues. The chain is built from TRBV4-3 and TRBJ2-2; D perhaps matches TRBD1 (6 bases). Input material: PBMCs. The clonotype originates from a man between 25 and 39 years old in good health and CMV-seropositive. CDR3 in DNA: TGCGCCAGCAGCCAAGATGGACAGCATACCGGGGAGCTGTTTTTT. It is translated as CASSQDGQHTGELFF.